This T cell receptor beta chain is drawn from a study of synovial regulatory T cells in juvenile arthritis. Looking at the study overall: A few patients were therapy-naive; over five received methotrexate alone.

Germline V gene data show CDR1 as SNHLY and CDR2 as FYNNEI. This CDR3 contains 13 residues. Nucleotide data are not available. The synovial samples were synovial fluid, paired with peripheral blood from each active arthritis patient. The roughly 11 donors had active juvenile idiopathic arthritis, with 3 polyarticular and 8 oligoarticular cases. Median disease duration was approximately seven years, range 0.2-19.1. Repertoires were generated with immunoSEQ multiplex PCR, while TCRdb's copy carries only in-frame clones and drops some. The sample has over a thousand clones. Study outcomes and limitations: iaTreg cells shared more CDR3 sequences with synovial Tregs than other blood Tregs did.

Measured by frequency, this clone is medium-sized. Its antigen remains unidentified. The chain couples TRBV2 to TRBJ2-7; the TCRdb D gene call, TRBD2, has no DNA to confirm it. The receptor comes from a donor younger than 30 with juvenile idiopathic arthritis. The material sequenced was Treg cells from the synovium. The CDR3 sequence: CASRAPGRGEQYF.